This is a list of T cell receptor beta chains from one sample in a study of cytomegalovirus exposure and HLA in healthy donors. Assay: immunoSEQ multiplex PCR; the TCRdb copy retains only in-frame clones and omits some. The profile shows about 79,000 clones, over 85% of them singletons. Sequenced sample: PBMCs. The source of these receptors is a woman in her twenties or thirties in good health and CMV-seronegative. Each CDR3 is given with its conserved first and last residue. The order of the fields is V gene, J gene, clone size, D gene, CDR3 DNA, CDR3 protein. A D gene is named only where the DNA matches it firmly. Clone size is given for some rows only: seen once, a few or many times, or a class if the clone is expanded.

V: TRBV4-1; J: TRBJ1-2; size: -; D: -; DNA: TGCGCCAGCAGCCCTCAGGAGAGGGCGCCTAACTATGGCTACACCTTC; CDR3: CASSPQERAPNYGYTF
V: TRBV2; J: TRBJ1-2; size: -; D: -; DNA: TGTGCCAGCAGCCCGGACTTCTATGGCTACACCTTC; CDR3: CASSPDFYGYTF
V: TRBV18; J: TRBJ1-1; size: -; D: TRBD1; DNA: TGTGCCAGCTCACCCTACAGGGGGTTAGACACTGAAGCTTTCTTT; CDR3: CASSPYRGLDTEAFF
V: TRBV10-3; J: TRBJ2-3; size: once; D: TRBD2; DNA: TGTGCCATCGGGAGCGGGAGAAGCACAGATACGCAGTATTTT; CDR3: CAIGSGRSTDTQYF
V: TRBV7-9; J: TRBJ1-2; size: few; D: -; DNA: TGTGCCAGCAGCTTACCTCAATCCCGGGAGACAGTGAACTATGGCTACACCTTC; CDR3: CASSLPQSRETVNYGYTF
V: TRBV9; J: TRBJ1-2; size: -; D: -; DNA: TGTGCCAGCACCGCTGAGAGCTATGGCTACACCTTC; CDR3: CASTAESYGYTF
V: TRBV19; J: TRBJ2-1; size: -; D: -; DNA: TGTGCCAGTAGTGCCGTAGATTGGGCGGGGCAGTTCTTC; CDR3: CASSAVDWAGQFF
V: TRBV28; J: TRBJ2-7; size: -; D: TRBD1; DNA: TGTGCCAGCAGTACGCCCGGGACAGGGTCGAGGGAGCAGTACTTC; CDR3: CASSTPGTGSREQYF
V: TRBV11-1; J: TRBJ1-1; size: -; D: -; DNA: TGTGCCAGCAGCGGACGAACAGGGTCCACTGAAGCTTTCTTT; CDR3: CASSGRTGSTEAFF
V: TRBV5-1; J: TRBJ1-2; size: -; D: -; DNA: TGCGCCAGCAGCTTGGCCAGGGCGAACTATGGCTACACCTTC; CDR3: CASSLARANYGYTF
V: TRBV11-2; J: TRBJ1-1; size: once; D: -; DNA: TGTGCCAGCAGCTTAGAAGGGGGGGAGAGGACTGAAGCTTTCTTT; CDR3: CASSLEGGERTEAFF
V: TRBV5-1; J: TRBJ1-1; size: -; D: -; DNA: TGCGCCAGCAGCTTGGTGCGGACAACGAACACTGAAGCTTTCTTT; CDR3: CASSLVRTTNTEAFF
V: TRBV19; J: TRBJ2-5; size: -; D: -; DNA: TGTGCCAGTAAAGACTACCCCCAAGAGACCCAGTACTTC; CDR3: CASKDYPQETQYF
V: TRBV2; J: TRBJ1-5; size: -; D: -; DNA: TGTGCCAGCAGTGGGCCTAGACAGGGCAATCAGCCCCAGCATTTT; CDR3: CASSGPRQGNQPQHF
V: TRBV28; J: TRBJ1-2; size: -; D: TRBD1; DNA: TGTGCCAGCAGTTTATATGGGGACAGGTCTAACTATGGCTACACCTTC; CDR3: CASSLYGDRSNYGYTF
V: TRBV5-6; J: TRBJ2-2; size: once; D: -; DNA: TGTGCCAGCAGCCTTCGGACTACTACTAACACCGGGGAGCTGTTTTTT; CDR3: CASSLRTTTNTGELFF
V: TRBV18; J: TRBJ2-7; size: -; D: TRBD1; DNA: TGTGCCAGCTCACTGGGACAGGGAAATACCTACGAGCAGTACTTC; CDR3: CASSLGQGNTYEQYF
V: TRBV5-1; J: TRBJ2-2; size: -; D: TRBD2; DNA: TGCGCCAGCAGCTTGAGCGGGAAGAACACCGGGGAGCTGTTTTTT; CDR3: CASSLSGKNTGELFF
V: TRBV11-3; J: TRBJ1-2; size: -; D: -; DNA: TGTGCCAGCAGCCAGTCTAGGGGCGATGGCTACACCTTC; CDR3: CASSQSRGDGYTF
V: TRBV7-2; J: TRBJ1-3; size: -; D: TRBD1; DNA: TGTGCCAGCAGCTCCTGGACAGGGGGCGCAAACACCATATATTTT; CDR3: CASSSWTGGANTIYF
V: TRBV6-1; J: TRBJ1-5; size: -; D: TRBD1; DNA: TGTGCCAGCAGTCCAGGGGGCAGCGTCAATCAGCCCCAGCATTTT; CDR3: CASSPGGSVNQPQHF
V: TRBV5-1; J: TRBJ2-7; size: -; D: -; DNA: TGCGCCAGCAGCTTGGGTCCGGAGGGATCCTACGAGCAGTACTTC; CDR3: CASSLGPEGSYEQYF
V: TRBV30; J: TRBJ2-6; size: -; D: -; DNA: TGTGCCTGGAGTGTACTTAGGACTCACCGCTCTGGGGCCAACGTCCTGACTTTC; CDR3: CAWSVLRTHRSGANVLTF
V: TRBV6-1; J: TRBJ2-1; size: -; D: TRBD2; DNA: TGTGCCAGCAGACGACTAGCGGGGTACAATGAGCAGTTCTTC; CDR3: CASRRLAGYNEQFF
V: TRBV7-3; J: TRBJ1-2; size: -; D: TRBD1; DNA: TGTGCCAGCAGCAACTCCGGGACAGATTACTATGGCTACACCTTC; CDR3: CASSNSGTDYYGYTF
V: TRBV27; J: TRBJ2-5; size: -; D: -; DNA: TGTGCCAGCAGTCCCGACCGGGACACCGAAGAGACCCAGTACTTC; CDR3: CASSPDRDTEETQYF
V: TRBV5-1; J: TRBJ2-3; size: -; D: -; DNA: TGCGCCAGCACCGCAAACAGGGGGCGGGAGGCAGATACGCAGTATTTT; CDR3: CASTANRGREADTQYF
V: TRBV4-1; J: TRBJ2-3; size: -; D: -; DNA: TGCGCCAGCAGCCAGTTCGGGGTAGATACGCAGTATTTT; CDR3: CASSQFGVDTQYF
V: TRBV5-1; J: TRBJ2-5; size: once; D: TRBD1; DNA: TGCGCCAGCAGCGACGGGACAGGGGGAGAGACCCAGTACTTC; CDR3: CASSDGTGGETQYF
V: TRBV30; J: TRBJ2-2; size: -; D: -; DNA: TGTGCCTGGAGTGTACCTGGGAGAGTTGGACCCGGGGAGCTGTTTTTT; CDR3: CAWSVPGRVGPGELFF
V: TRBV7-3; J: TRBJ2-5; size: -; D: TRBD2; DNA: TGTGCCAGCAGCTTAGGACTAGCGGGACAAGAGACCCAGTACTTC; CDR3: CASSLGLAGQETQYF
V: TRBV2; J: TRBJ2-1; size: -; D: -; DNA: TGTGCCAGCAGTGAATCTGTGTTTGAGCAGTTCTTC; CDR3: CASSESVFEQFF
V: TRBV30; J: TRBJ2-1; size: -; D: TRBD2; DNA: TGTGCCTGGATGGGGACGGCGACTAGCGGCCATTACAATGAGCAGTTCTTC; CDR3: CAWMGTATSGHYNEQFF
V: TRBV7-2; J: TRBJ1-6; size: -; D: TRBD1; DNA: TGTGCCAGCAGCTCGGACAGGGACGGTTCACCCCTCCACTTT; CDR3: CASSSDRDGSPLHF
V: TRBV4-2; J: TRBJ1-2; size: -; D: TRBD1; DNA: TGTGCCAGCAACCCCGGGACAGGTCTGCGTGGCTACACCTTC; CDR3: CASNPGTGLRGYTF
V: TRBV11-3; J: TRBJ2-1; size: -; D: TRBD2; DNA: TGTGCCAGCAGCTTAACTAGCGCCTACAATGAGCAGTTCTTC; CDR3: CASSLTSAYNEQFF
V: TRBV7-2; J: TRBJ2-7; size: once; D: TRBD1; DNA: TGTGCCAGCAGCAAAACAGGGGACCACTACGAGCAGTACTTC; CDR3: CASSKTGDHYEQYF
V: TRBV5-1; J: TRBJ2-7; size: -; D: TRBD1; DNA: TGCGCCAGCAGCTTAAGACAGGGACCCGAGCAGTACTTC; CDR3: CASSLRQGPEQYF
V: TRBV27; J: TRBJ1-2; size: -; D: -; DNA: TGTGCCAGCAGTTACGACAGAGTCTATGGCTACACCTTC; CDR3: CASSYDRVYGYTF
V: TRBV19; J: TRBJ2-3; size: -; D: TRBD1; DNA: TGTGCCAGTAGTATAGGGGCAGGGGGCGCAGATACGCAGTATTTT; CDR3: CASSIGAGGADTQYF
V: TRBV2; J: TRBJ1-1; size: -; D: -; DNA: TGTGCCAGCACCGAGGAGGGGCCCCAGGAAGCTTTCTTT; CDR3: CASTEEGPQEAFF
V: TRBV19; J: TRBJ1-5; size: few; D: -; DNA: TGTGCCAGTAGTATGTCTCAGTCCTATCAGCCCCAGCATTTT; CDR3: CASSMSQSYQPQHF
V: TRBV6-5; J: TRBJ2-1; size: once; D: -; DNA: TGTGCCAGCAGCTCCGCAAAGGGGCGTGAGCAGTTCTTC; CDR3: CASSSAKGREQFF
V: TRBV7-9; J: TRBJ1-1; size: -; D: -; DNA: TGTGCCAGCAGCCCCGAACGCAGGAACACTGAAGCTTTCTTT; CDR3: CASSPERRNTEAFF
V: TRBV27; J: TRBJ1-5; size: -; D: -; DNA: TGTGCCAGCAGCCCCCACGGTAGCAATCAGCCCCAGCATTTT; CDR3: CASSPHGSNQPQHF
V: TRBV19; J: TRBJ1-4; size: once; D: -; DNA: TGTGCCAGTAGGCGGGGGTCCGGGAATGAAAAACTGTTTTTT; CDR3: CASRRGSGNEKLFF
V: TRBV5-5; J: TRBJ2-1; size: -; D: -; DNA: TGTGCCAGCAGCTTGCATAGACTAGTCAATGAGCAGTTCTTC; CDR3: CASSLHRLVNEQFF
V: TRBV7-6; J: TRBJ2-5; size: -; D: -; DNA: TGTGCCAGCAGCCAGGGGGGAGGGACCCAGTACTTC; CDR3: CASSQGGGTQYF
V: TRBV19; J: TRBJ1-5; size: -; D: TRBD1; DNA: TGTGCCAGTCAACTGGACAGGGGACAGGGTCAGCCCCAGCATTTT; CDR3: CASQLDRGQGQPQHF